This T cell receptor beta chain was observed in a study of blood T cell repertoires in COVID-19. The study recruited people aged about 18 to 90 years across around 24 US areas. The CDR3 sequence is 11 residues long. CDR1 is KGHSH, CDR2 LQKENI, per germline. As for this clone: One end of the junction fails to match germline, which may point to a read error.

The protocol was immunoSEQ multiplex PCR, while the TCRdb copy is restricted to in-frame clones and leaves out a portion. This sample has 220,000 or so clones, with around nine tenths found just once. The receptor comes from a woman aged 50 to 60 with acute COVID-19. Sequenced input: PBMCs or T cells enriched from blood (not recorded which). The V and J genes are TRBV18 and TRBJ2-7; D perhaps matches TRBD1 (5 bases). DNA of the CDR3: TGTGCCAGCTCACTACAGGACACCCCTGTCTTC. Amino acids: CASSLQDTPVF.